The 32 T cell receptor beta chains presented below share a single source sample, sequenced in a study of OX40 agonist ivuxolimab in advanced cancers. Data came from immunoSEQ multiplex PCR; TCRdb stores just in-frame clones and leaves some out. This sample has roughly 60,000 clones, with around 80% found just once. This material consisted of CD4+ or CD8+ T cells sorted from blood, taken in a trial of the OX40 agonist ivuxolimab. The source is an adult with an advanced solid tumor such as melanoma, head and neck, liver or kidney cancer.

This clone was detected only a few times. The chain is built from TRBV5-1 and TRBJ2-3; 10 nucleotides align to TRBD2. The CDR3 totals 15 residues. V was pared by 4 bases and J by 4 bases, with 6 bases of the junction left unmatched. Per the germline V gene, CDR1 is SGHRS and CDR2 is YFSETQ. The CDR3, as DNA: TGCGCCAGCAGCCCTTATAGCGGGAGGTCAGATACGCAGTATTTT. It encodes CASSPYSGRSDTQYF.

The chain carries TRBV27 and TRBJ2-3; D uncertain. V lost 2 bases and J lost 6, with 15 bases in between. The CDR3 extends over 15 amino acids. The germline CDR1 and CDR2 sequences are MNHEY and SMNVEV (reference sequence). The CDR3 spells CASSLIGFYRDTQYF. In DNA form, the CDR3 reads TGTGCCAGCAGTTTAATTGGGTTCTATCGGGATACGCAGTATTTT.

Comments on this clone: A read error may produce the germline difference seen at one junction end. The V and J genes are TRBV6-6 and TRBJ2-1, with TRBD2 identical over 8 bases. Germline CDR1 and CDR2: MNHNY and SVGAGI (reference sequence). The CDR3 is 10 amino acids. The CDR3 region is CASSSGRSVF. The CDR3 DNA is TGTGCCAGCAGTAGCGGGAGATCGGTCTTC.

The rearrangement links TRBV28 to TRBJ2-1; D is ambiguous. Germline CDR1 is MDHEN and CDR2 is SYDVKM. Between the trimmed V and J ends, which lost 5 bases and 0 bases, there was a span of 11 bases. The length of the CDR3 is 15 residues. The CDR3 loop is CASSMVESSYNEQFF. CDR3 nucleotides: TGTGCCAGCAGTATGGTTGAGTCCTCCTACAATGAGCAGTTCTTC.

This clone was counted only a few times. The rearrangement links TRBV5-1 to TRBJ2-3; D unresolved. The CDR3 has 13 residues. CDR1 is SGHRS, CDR2 YFSETQ, per germline. The V end was cut by 4 bases, the J end by 1 base, with 7 bases between. The chain's CDR3 is CASSNEGTDTQYF. CDR3 in DNA: TGCGCCAGCAGCAACGAGGGCACAGATACGCAGTATTTT. Full variable domain (outside the CDR3, taken from reference TRBV5-1 and TRBJ2-3): KAGVTQTPRYLIKTRGQQVTLSCSPISGHRSVSWYQQTPGQGLQFLFEYFSETQRNKGNFPGRFSGRQFSNSRSEMNVSTLELGDSALYLCASSNEGTDTQYFGPGTRLTVL.

V and J are TRBV7-9 and TRBJ2-3; D gene unclear. Looked up from germline, CDR1 is SEHNR and CDR2 is FQNEAQ (reference sequence). Trimming shortened V by 1 base and J by 3 bases, and 8 bases separated the two germline ends. This CDR3 is 14 amino acids long. CDR3 protein: CASSLGVATDTQYF. CDR3 nucleotide sequence: TGTGCCAGCAGCTTAGGGGTAGCAACAGATACGCAGTATTTT.

The CDR3 loop is CATSQGGDNYGYTF. The CDR3 DNA follows: TGTGCCACCTCTCAGGGAGGGGACAACTATGGCTACACCTTC. The chain uses TRBV6-1 and TRBJ1-2, with a weak D call TRBD1 (5 bases). Germline values: CDR1 MNHNS, CDR2 SASEGT. Trimming shortened V by 10 bases and J by 2 bases, and 17 bases separated the two germline ends. The CDR3 is 14 residues long.

The rearrangement links TRBV29-1 to TRBJ2-1; TRBD2 matches at 8 bases. The junction had 9 bases not matched to a gene; V was cut back by 7 bases and J by 1 base. This CDR3 comprises 15 residues. Per germline, CDR1 SQVTM and CDR2 ANQGSEA. The CDR3 region is CSGTSGSPSYNEQFF. In DNA, the CDR3 is TGCAGCGGGACCAGCGGGAGCCCGTCCTACAATGAGCAGTTCTTC.

The chain couples TRBV7-8 to TRBJ1-1; D is unclear. Germline V gene data show CDR1 as SGHVS and CDR2 as FQNEAQ. The CDR3 loop spans 15 amino acids. Between the trimmed V and J ends, which lost 1 base and 1 base, there was a span of 10 bases. CDR3 bases: TGTGCCAGCAGCTTAGGACACTTCAAGAACACTGAAGCTTTCTTT. Its translation: CASSLGHFKNTEAFF.

This clone is a singleton in its sample. This chain joins TRBV4-3 and TRBJ2-6; unclear D gene. The V and J ends lost 6 bases and 4 bases respectively, with 7 bases between them. From germline, CDR1 is LGHNA and CDR2 YSLEER. The CDR3 length is 13 residues. DNA for the CDR3: TGCGCCAGCAGGAGGATAGGGGCCAACGTCCTGACTTTC. Translating gives CASRRIGANVLTF.

V is TRBV12-5 and J is TRBJ2-1; a weak D match, TRBD1 (6 bases). The CDR3 sequence is 14 residues long. Germline loops: CDR1 LGHNT, CDR2 FRNRAP. The V gene lost 11 bases and the J gene lost 2 bases, with 16 bases spanning the gap. The chain's CDR3 is CAFRWGLAYNEQFF. Here the CDR3 DNA reads TGTGCTTTTCGTTGGGGGCTAGCCTACAATGAGCAGTTCTTC.

This chain uses TRBV29-1 with TRBJ1-2, with a tentative D call TRBD1 (5 bases). The CDR3 covers 15 residues. Trimming took off 4 bases at V and 3 bases at J, with 18 bases between the two ends. The germline V gene has CDR1 SQVTM and CDR2 ANQGSEA. In DNA, the CDR3 is TGCAGCGTTGGGGAGCAGGGAATGCCTCACTATGGCTACACCTTC. Translated: CSVGEQGMPHYGYTF.

This clone was picked up one time. The rearrangement joins TRBV4-1 to TRBJ2-5, with D possibly TRBD1 on 5 matching bases. This CDR3 is 15 amino acids long. The germline gives CDR1 MGHRA, CDR2 YSYEKL. The V and J ends lost 0 bases and 2 bases respectively, with 10 bases between them. CDR3 in amino acids: CASSQEYRIQETQYF. CDR3 sequence (DNA): TGCGCCAGCAGCCAAGAATACAGGATTCAAGAGACCCAGTACTTC.

The chain couples TRBV5-1 to TRBJ2-3; D gene uncertain. The germline gives CDR1 SGHRS, CDR2 YFSETQ. The ends were cut back, 4 bases at V and 2 bases at J, with 8 bases in the middle. The CDR3 is 13 residues long. For the CDR3, the DNA is TGCGCCAGCAGCGGCGAATCCACAGATACGCAGTATTTT. Translation: CASSGESTDTQYF.

This sequence joins TRBV29-1 and TRBJ1-1, with 10 bases matching TRBD1. V shed 6 bases, J shed 5 bases, and the junction held 12 bases outside the gene matches. The length of the CDR3 is 15 residues. Germline CDR1 and CDR2: SQVTM and ANQGSEA. The CDR3, as DNA: TGCAGCGTAGCCCGGCAGACAGGGGGCGAGACTGAAGCTTTCTTT. Amino acid sequence: CSVARQTGGETEAFF.

The rearrangement links TRBV7-9 to TRBJ2-7; no reliable D call. The germline V gene encodes CDR1 SEHNR and CDR2 FQNEAQ (reference sequence). The length of the CDR3 is 12 residues. V lost 1 base and J lost 2, with 3 bases in between. In DNA, the CDR3 is TGTGCCAGCAGCTTAGGCGCCTACGAGCAGTACTTC. It yields the protein CASSLGAYEQYF.

This chain uses TRBV28 with TRBJ2-2; D not certain. Germline V lookup: CDR1 MDHEN, CDR2 SYDVKM. V shed 2 bases and J shed 4 bases, with 11 bases lying between them. The CDR3 spans 15 residues. The CDR3 coding sequence is TGTGCCAGCAGTTTACGGTCCTATACCACCGGGGAGCTGTTTTTT. This translates into CASSLRSYTTGELFF.

The chain joins TRBV6-1 to TRBJ2-5, with D possibly called TRBD1 or TRBD2 (5 bases each). The ends were cut back, 5 bases at V and 2 bases at J, with 9 bases in the middle. The CDR3 runs to 13 residues. The germline gives CDR1 MNHNS, CDR2 SASEGT. CDR3 protein: CASSLWGQETQYF. In nucleotides, the CDR3 is TGTGCCAGCAGTCTCTGGGGGCAAGAGACCCAGTACTTC.

The genes are TRBV10-3 and TRBJ2-2, with 9 bases matching TRBD2. The length of the CDR3 is 16 residues. With V trimmed by 2 bases and J by 4 bases, 5 bases remained unmatched. CDR1 is ENHRY, CDR2 SYGVKD, per germline. The CDR3 sequence: CAISEASGKGTGELFF. The CDR3 nucleotides are TGTGCCATCAGTGAGGCTAGCGGGAAGGGCACCGGGGAGCTGTTTTTT.

This clone was found once. The V call is TRBV5-1, the J call TRBJ2-3, with D perhaps being TRBD1 or TRBD2 (5 bases each). The CDR3 length is 13 residues. The germline CDR1 and CDR2 sequences are SGHRS and YFSETQ. V lost 0 bases, J lost 4 bases, and 6 bases lay in between. This CDR3 is CASSLVGADTQYF. The CDR3 DNA is TGCGCCAGCAGCTTGGTGGGGGCAGATACGCAGTATTTT.

In this sample, this clone turned up a few times. The rearrangement joins TRBV14 to TRBJ1-2; 7 bases align to TRBD1. The V gene end was trimmed by 0 bases and the J gene end by 5 bases; junction bases not matched to a gene: 3. This CDR3 region has 14 residues. Germline V CDR1 and CDR2: SGHDN, FVKESK. CDR3 amino acids: CASSQDYRGYGYTF. The CDR3 coding sequence is TGTGCCAGCAGCCAAGATTACAGGGGTTATGGCTACACCTTC.

This sequence joins TRBV4-3 and TRBJ2-2; weak D call: TRBD2 (5 bases). The germline gives CDR1 LGHNA, CDR2 YSLEER. There are 18 residues in the CDR3. Trimming stripped 4 bases from V and 2 bases from J, with 20 bases between. The DNA for the CDR3 is TGCGCCAGCAGCCCCCGTGCCATTGAGGAGGACAACACCGGGGAGCTGTTTTTT. Translation gives CASSPRAIEEDNTGELFF.

The V and J genes are TRBV15 and TRBJ1-4, with no clear D. Germline values: CDR1 LNHNV, CDR2 YYDKDF (reference sequence). This CDR3 region has 14 residues. Between the trimmed V and J ends, which lost 0 bases and 4 bases, there was a span of 6 bases. The CDR3 loop reads CATSRDMGNEKLFF. Here the CDR3 DNA reads TGTGCCACCAGCAGAGATATGGGTAATGAAAAACTGTTTTTT.

V gene TRBV5-1 combines with J gene TRBJ1-1; no clear D. V was clipped by 0 bases and J by 0 bases, with 6 bases between them. The germline gives CDR1 SGHRS, CDR2 YFSETQ. CDR3 size: 14 residues. The CDR3 sequence is CASSLATLNTEAFF. CDR3 DNA: TGCGCCAGCAGCTTGGCAACTTTGAACACTGAAGCTTTCTTT.

V is TRBV10-3 and J is TRBJ2-5; TRBD1 aligns across 11 bases. This CDR3 contains 15 residues. V dropped 7 bases and J dropped 1; count of bases not matched to a gene: 5. The V gene's germline CDR1 is ENHRY and CDR2 SYGVKD. The CDR3 DNA is TGTGCCATCAACCCGGGACAGGGGGGCCAAGAGACCCAGTACTTC. Its translation: CAINPGQGGQETQYF.

This chain connects TRBV18 to TRBJ2-7; 11 bases agree with TRBD1. Trimming cost V 4 bases and J 3 bases; bases outside gene matches: 2. Per the germline V gene, CDR1 is KGHSH and CDR2 is LQKENI. The CDR3 consists of 14 residues. The CDR3 here is CASSLGTGGYEQYV. CDR3 DNA sequence: TGTGCCAGCTCACTCGGGACAGGGGGCTACGAGCAGTACGTC.

The chain recombines TRBV7-3 with TRBJ2-2; 7 bases align to TRBD2. The V segment lost 2 bases and the J segment 0 bases; nucleotides outside the gene matches: 0. CDR1 and CDR2 from the germline V gene are SGHTA and FQGTGA. There are 15 residues in the CDR3. The CDR3 coding sequence is TGTGCCAGCAGCTTACTAGCGGCGAACACCGGGGAGCTGTTTTTT. Protein product: CASSLLAANTGELFF.

The V call is TRBV30, the J call TRBJ2-1, with 7 bases lining up with TRBD2. This CDR3 region has 13 residues. V gave up 0 bases and J gave up 4 bases; unmatched junction bases: 0. Per the germline V gene, CDR1 is GTSNPN and CDR2 is SVGIG (reference sequence). The chain's CDR3 is CAWSVLAYNEQFF. In nucleotides, the CDR3 is TGTGCCTGGAGTGTACTAGCGTACAATGAGCAGTTCTTC.

A single count supports this clone. This rearrangement joins TRBV27 to TRBJ1-4; tentative D call: TRBD1 (5 bases). The CDR3 runs to 15 residues. V was pared by 8 bases and J by 7 bases, with 20 bases between. Germline V gene sequence: CDR1 MNHEY, CDR2 SMNVEV (reference sequence). In DNA, the CDR3 is TGTGCCAGCGGGCAATTTGGGGGGTGGGGTGAAAAACTGTTTTTT. This codes for CASGQFGGWGEKLFF.

The V call is TRBV10-2, the J call TRBJ1-6, with D possibly being TRBD1 (5 bases). This CDR3 spans 17 amino acids. The V and J ends lost 0 bases and 14 bases respectively, with 23 bases between them. CDR1 and CDR2 from the germline V gene are WSHSY and SAAADI. The CDR3 loop reads CASSESSSRAGPFSLHF. CDR3 nucleotide sequence: TGCGCCAGCAGTGAGTCCAGTTCCAGGGCGGGCCCTTTCTCCCTCCACTTT.

This clone qualifies as medium-sized. This chain uses TRBV5-1 with TRBJ2-4, with 7 bases identical to TRBD2. The CDR3 spans 14 residues. Germline CDR1 reads SGHRS; CDR2 reads YFSETQ. V was pared by 3 bases and J by 8 bases, with 8 bases of the junction left unmatched. CDR3 in amino acids: CASSWEGPRYIQYF. In nucleotides, the CDR3 is TGCGCCAGCAGCTGGGAGGGCCCTAGGTACATTCAGTACTTC.

The gene calls are TRBV4-3 and TRBJ2-1; possible D gene TRBD2, 5 bases. Germline-derived CDR1 and CDR2 are LGHNA and YSLEER. Trimming stripped 0 bases from V and 0 bases from J, with 9 bases between. The CDR3 has 16 amino acids. The CDR3 here is CASSQDIGLSYNEQFF. The DNA of the CDR3 is TGCGCCAGCAGCCAAGATATCGGACTCTCCTACAATGAGCAGTTCTTC.